This T cell receptor (beta chain) comes out of a study of identical twins. MiXCR was run by TCRdb on the 5' RACE reads, yielding one entry per CDR3 protein. The sample has about 730,000 distinct CDR3 sequences; approximately 22% are singletons. Germline assignment: CDR1 KGHDR and CDR2 SFDVKD. V was pared by 5 bases and J by 1 base, with 14 bases between. This CDR3 contains 15 residues. These same data were also listed under a study on T cells expressing NK-cell markers. As that report states: CD3+CD56+NKG2C+, CD3+CD56+NKG2C- and CD3+CD56-NKG2C+ T cells, once sorted, supplied the TCR beta repertoires. With respect to HCMV, seven of the eight sequenced donors were seropositive, and one was seronegative. In several donors, these clonotypes also led the CD3+CD56-NKG2C+ fraction.

Sequencing input: PBMCs. This chain joins TRBV24-1 and TRBJ2-7, with D possibly matching TRBD1 (6 bases). The receptor comes from a woman between 18 and 29 years old in good health. The CDR3 DNA reads as TGTGCCACCAGTGGTCTACAGGGAAGGTCCTACGAGCAGTACTTC. Encoded protein: CATSGLQGRSYEQYF.